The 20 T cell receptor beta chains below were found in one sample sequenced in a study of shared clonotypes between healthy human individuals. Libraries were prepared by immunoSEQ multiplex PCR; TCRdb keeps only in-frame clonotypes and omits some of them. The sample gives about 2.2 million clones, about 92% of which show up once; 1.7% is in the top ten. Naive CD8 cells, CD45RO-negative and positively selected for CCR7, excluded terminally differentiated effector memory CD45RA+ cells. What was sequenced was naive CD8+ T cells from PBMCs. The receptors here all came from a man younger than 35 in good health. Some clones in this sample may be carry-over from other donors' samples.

This CDR3 reads CASSPIGVGRSSYEQYF. CDR3 DNA sequence: TGTGCCAGCAGTCCGATAGGAGTAGGCCGATCGTCCTACGAGCAGTACTTC. This chain connects TRBV28 to TRBJ2-7, with D unresolved. Trimming shortened V by 5 bases and J by 1 base, and 21 bases separated the two germline ends. Germline-derived CDR1 and CDR2 are MDHEN and SYDVKM. The CDR3 extends over 17 amino acids.

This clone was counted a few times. CDR3 bases: TGTGCCAGCAGCTTATCACCCAGGGGGCAGCCCCAGCATTTT. This encodes CASSLSPRGQPQHF. This rearrangement joins TRBV5-4 to TRBJ1-5; 7 nucleotides agree with TRBD1. J was trimmed by 7 bases and V by 2 bases; bases with no gene match: 6. Germline CDR1 reads SGHNT; CDR2 reads YYREEE (reference sequence). This CDR3 has 14 amino acids.

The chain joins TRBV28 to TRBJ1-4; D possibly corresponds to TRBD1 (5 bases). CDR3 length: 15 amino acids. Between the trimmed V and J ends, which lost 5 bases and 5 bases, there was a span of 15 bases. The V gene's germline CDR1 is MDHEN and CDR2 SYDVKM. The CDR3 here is CASSTLTELNEKLFF. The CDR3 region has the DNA TGTGCCAGCAGTACCCTGACAGAGTTAAATGAAAAACTGTTTTTT.

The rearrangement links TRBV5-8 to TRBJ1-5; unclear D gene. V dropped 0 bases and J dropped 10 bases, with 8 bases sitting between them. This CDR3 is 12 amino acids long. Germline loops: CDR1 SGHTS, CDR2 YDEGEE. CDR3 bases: TGTGCCAGCAGCTTGGACGGCCCTCCCCAGCATTTT. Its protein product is CASSLDGPPQHF. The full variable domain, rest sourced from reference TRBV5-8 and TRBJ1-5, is EAGVTQSPTHLIKTRGQQATLRCSPISGHTSVYWYQQALGLGLQFLLWYDEGEERNRGNFPPRFSGRQFPNYSSELNVNALELEDSALYLCASSLDGPPQHFGDGTRLSIL.

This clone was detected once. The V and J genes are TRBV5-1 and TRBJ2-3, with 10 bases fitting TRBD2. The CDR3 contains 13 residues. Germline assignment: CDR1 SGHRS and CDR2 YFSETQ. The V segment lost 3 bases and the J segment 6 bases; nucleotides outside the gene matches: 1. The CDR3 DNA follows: TGCGCCAGCAGCTGGGGACTAGCGGATACGCAGTATTTT. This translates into CASSWGLADTQYF.

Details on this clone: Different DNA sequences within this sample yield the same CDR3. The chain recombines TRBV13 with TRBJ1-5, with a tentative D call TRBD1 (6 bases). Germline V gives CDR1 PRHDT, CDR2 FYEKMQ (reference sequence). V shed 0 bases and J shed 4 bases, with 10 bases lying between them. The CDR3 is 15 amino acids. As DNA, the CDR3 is TGTGCCAGCAGCTTAGGAGGGCAGGGGAATCAGCCCCAGCATTTT. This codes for CASSLGGQGNQPQHF.

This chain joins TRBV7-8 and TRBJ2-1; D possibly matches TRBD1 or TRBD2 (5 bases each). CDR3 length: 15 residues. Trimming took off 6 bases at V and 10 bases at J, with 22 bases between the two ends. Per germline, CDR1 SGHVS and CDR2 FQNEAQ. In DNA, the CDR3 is TGTGCCAGCAGTCCAGCTGGGGGATACCTTAACGAGCAGTTCTTC. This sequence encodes CASSPAGGYLNEQFF.

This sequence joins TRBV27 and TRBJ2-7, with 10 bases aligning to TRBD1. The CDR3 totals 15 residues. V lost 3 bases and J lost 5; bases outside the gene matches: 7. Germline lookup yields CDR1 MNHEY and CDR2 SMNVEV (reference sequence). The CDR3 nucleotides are TGTGCCAGCAGTTTCGGACAGGGGGTCGTCGACGAGCAGTACTTC. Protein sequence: CASSFGQGVVDEQYF.

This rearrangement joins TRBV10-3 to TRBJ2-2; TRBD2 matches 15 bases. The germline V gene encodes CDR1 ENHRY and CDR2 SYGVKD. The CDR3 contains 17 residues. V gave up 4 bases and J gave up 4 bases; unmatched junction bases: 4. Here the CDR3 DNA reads TGTGCCATCAGTGGGACTAGCGGGAGGGGTGTCACCGGGGAGCTGTTTTTT. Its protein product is CAISGTSGRGVTGELFF.

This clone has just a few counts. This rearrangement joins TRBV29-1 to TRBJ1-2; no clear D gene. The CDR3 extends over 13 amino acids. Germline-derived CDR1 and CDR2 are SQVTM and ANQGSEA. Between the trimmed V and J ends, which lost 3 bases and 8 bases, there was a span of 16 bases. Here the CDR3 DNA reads TGCAGCGTTGAGAGGACCCCCTTGGGAGGCTACACCTTC. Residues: CSVERTPLGGYTF. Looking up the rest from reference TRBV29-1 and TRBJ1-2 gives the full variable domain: SAVISQKPSRDICQRGTSLTIQCQVDSQVTMMFWYRQQPGQSLTLIATANQGSEATYESGFVIDKFPISRPNLTFSTLTVSNMSPEDSSIYLCSVERTPLGGYTFGSGTRLTVV.

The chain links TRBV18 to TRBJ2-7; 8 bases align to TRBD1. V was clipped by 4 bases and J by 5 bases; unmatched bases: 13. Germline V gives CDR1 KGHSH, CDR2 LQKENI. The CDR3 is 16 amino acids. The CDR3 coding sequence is TGTGCCAGCTCACTTACTCCGACAGGGGTGGGCAACGAGCAGTACTTC. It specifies CASSLTPTGVGNEQYF.

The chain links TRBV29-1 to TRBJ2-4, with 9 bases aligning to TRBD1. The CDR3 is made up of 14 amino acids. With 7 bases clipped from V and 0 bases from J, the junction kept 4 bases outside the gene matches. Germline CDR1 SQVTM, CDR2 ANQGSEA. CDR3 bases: TGCAGCGGGACAGGGGAGCTAGCCAAAAACATTCAGTACTTC. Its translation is CSGTGELAKNIQYF.

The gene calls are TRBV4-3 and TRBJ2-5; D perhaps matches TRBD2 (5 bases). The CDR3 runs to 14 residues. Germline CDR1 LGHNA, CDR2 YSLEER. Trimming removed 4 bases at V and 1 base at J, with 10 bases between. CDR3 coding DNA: TGCGCCAGCAGCCCTACCCGGGGCCAAGAGACCCAGTACTTC. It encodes CASSPTRGQETQYF.

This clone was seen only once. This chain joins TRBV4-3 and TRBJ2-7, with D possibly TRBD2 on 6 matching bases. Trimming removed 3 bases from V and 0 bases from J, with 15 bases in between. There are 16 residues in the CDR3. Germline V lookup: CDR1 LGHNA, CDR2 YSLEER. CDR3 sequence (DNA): TGCGCCAGCAGCCAGGAATTGTACGGGAGCTCCTACGAGCAGTACTTC. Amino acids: CASSQELYGSSYEQYF.

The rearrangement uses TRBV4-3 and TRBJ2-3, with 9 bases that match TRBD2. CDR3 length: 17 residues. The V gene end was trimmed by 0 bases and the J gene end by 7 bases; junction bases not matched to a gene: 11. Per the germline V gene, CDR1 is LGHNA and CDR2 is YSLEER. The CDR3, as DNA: TGCGCCAGCAGCCAAGATACTGGCGGGAGGGCCCGTTATACGCAGTATTTT. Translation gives CASSQDTGGRARYTQYF.

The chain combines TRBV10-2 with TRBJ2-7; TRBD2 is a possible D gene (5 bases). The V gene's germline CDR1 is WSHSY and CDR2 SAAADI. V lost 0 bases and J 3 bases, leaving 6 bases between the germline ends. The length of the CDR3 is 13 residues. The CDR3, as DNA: TGCGCCAGCAGTGAGTCGGGGAGCTACGAGCAGTACTTC. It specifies CASSESGSYEQYF.

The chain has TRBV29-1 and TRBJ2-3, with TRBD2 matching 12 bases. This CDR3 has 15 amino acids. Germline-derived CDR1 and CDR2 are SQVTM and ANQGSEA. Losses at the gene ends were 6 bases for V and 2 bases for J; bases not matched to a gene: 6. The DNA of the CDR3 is TGCAGCGTGGTAAGGACTAGCGGGATCACAGATACGCAGTATTTT. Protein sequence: CSVVRTSGITDTQYF.

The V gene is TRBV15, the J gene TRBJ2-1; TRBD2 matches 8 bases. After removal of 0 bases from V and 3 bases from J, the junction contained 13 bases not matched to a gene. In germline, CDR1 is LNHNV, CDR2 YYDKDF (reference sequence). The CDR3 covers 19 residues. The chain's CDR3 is CATSRDSRYSGNFYNEQFF. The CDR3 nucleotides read TGTGCCACCAGCAGAGACAGCAGATATAGCGGGAACTTCTACAATGAGCAGTTCTTC.

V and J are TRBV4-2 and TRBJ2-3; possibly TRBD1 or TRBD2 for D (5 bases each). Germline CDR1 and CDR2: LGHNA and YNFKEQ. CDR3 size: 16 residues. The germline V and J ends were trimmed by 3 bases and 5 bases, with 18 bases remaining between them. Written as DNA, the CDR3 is TGTGCCAGCAGCCAGCAAAAGGGGAGAGCGGTAGATACGCAGTATTTT. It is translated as CASSQQKGRAVDTQYF.

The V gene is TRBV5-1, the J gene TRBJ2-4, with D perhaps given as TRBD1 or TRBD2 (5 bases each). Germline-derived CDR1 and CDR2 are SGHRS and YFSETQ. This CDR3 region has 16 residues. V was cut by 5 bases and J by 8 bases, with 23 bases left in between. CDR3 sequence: CASSFRDGRLGDIQYF. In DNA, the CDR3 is TGCGCCAGCAGTTTCCGGGACGGACGGCTGGGGGACATTCAGTACTTC.